This passage covers 18 T cell receptor beta chains from one sample sequenced in a study of blood T cells in healthy people across ages. A sample-barcoded 5' primer and a J-beta primer mix were used in a second PCR of roughly 7 to 12 cycles. A single record per CDR3 protein comes from TCRdb applying MiXCR to the 5' RACE reads. The sample lists approximately 580,000 distinct CDR3 sequences; less than 25% were seen once. The same sample was also studied in work on T cells of mothers and their children.

The sequenced sample was blood. Receptor source: a boy between 5 and 17 years old in good health.

This clonotype was counted at least ten times. The chain links TRBV9 to TRBJ1-3; the D is unclear. The CDR3 length is 14 residues. The germline V gene encodes CDR1 SGDLS and CDR2 YYNGEE. Trimming stripped 6 bases from V and 4 bases from J, with 14 bases between. The CDR3: CASMGGSPGNTIYF. The DNA for the CDR3 is TGTGCCAGCATGGGCGGATCGCCAGGAAACACCATATATTTT.

This clonotype occurred a few times. The chain combines TRBV4-2 with TRBJ2-6, with 12 bases lining up with TRBD2. The CDR3 is 20 residues long. The junction had 12 bases not matched to a gene; V was cut back by 4 bases and J by 2 bases. The germline CDR1 and CDR2 sequences are LGHNA and YNFKEQ. CDR3 residues: CASSRDVSTSGRAGANVLTF. The CDR3 DNA sequence: TGTGCCAGCAGCCGCGACGTCTCGACTAGCGGGAGAGCTGGGGCCAACGTCCTGACTTTC.

This clonotype was picked up one time. This chain joins TRBV10-3 and TRBJ2-3; D perhaps matches TRBD2 (6 bases). Germline-derived CDR1 and CDR2 are ENHRY and SYGVKD. V was clipped by 9 bases and J by 3 bases, with 10 bases between them. The CDR3 length is 12 residues. For the CDR3, the DNA is TGTGCCATTAAAGGAGGGACAGATACGCAGTATTTT. This encodes CAIKGGTDTQYF.

This sequence joins TRBV3-1 and TRBJ2-7, with D tentatively TRBD2 (5 bases). The V gene lost 0 bases and the J gene lost 2 bases, with 11 bases spanning the gap. The length of the CDR3 is 15 residues. CDR1 LGHDT and CDR2 YNNKEL come from the germline V gene (reference sequence). This CDR3 reads CASSQEGAIAYEQYF. CDR3 bases: TGTGCCAGCAGCCAAGAGGGAGCTATAGCCTACGAGCAGTACTTC.

V is TRBV5-1 and J is TRBJ1-2; possibly TRBD1 for D (6 bases). The CDR3 sequence is 14 residues long. CDR1 is SGHRS, CDR2 YFSETQ, per germline. V gave up 5 bases and J gave up 1 base, with 12 bases separating them. CDR3 nucleotide sequence: TGCGCCAGCAGGGTAACAGGGAATAACTATGGCTACACCTTC. This codes for CASRVTGNNYGYTF.

The J gene is TRBJ1-2, the V gene TRBV6-5, with D possibly matching TRBD1 (5 bases). CDR3 size: 12 residues. Trimming took off 5 bases at V and 8 bases at J, with 12 bases between the two ends. Germline V gives CDR1 MNHEY, CDR2 SVGAGI. Here the CDR3 DNA reads TGTGCCAGCAGTCCCGGACACAGAGGCTACACCTTC. Translated, it gives CASSPGHRGYTF.

The genes are TRBV5-1 and TRBJ2-5, with D possibly being TRBD1 or TRBD2 (6 bases each). The CDR3 length is 14 residues. Trimming pared 0 bases from V and 11 bases from J, leaving 17 bases between. Germline loops: CDR1 SGHRS, CDR2 YFSETQ. Written as DNA, the CDR3 is TGCGCCAGCAGCTTGGTCCCGGGGGCCTACGGGCAGTACTTC. It specifies CASSLVPGAYGQYF.

This rearrangement joins TRBV5-6 to TRBJ2-5, with TRBD2 identical over 7 bases. CDR1 and CDR2 from the germline V gene are SGHDT and YYEEEE. V lost 4 bases to trimming and J lost 4 bases; unmatched junction nucleotides: 13. This CDR3 region has 16 residues. The CDR3 here is CASSGGGGGLVETQYF. In nucleotides, the CDR3 is TGTGCCAGCAGCGGGGGAGGCGGGGGTCTCGTAGAGACCCAGTACTTC.

The chain carries TRBV28 and TRBJ2-5; D gene ambiguous. Germline V gene lookup returns CDR1 MDHEN and CDR2 SYDVKM. The CDR3 loop spans 14 amino acids. V was trimmed by 1 base and J by 1 base, leaving 7 bases between them. The CDR3 DNA is TGTGCCAGCAGTTTATACAGCGTCCAAGAGACCCAGTACTTC. It translates to CASSLYSVQETQYF.

This clonotype was picked up a small number of times. The gene calls are TRBV15 and TRBJ1-5; D remains unclear. Trimming took 9 bases from V and 0 from J, leaving 9 bases between them. CDR1 and CDR2 (germline): LNHNV, YYDKDF (reference sequence). The CDR3 is made up of 13 amino acids. Here the CDR3 DNA reads TGTGCCACGCAAGTCGATAGCAATCAGCCCCAGCATTTT. The encoded protein is CATQVDSNQPQHF.

This clonotype has more than one count but fewer than ten. This sequence joins TRBV29-1 and TRBJ1-1; maybe TRBD1 (6 bases). This CDR3 has 18 residues. From germline, CDR1 is SQVTM and CDR2 ANQGSEA. V lost 5 bases, J lost 4 bases, and 29 bases lay in between. The CDR3 sequence: CSVLTLGTKTTQGTEAFF. The CDR3 DNA sequence: TGCAGCGTTCTAACATTGGGGACAAAAACGACTCAGGGCACTGAAGCTTTCTTT. Complete variable domain (other parts from reference TRBV29-1 and TRBJ1-1): SAVISQKPSRDICQRGTSLTIQCQVDSQVTMMFWYRQQPGQSLTLIATANQGSEATYESGFVIDKFPISRPNLTFSTLTVSNMSPEDSSIYLCSVLTLGTKTTQGTEAFFGQGTRLTVV.

This clonotype came up a few times. The chain employs TRBV9 and TRBJ2-7; no definite D call. The V end lost 3 bases, the J end lost 3 bases, and 7 bases lay between the germline ends. CDR3 length: 12 amino acids. In germline, CDR1 is SGDLS, CDR2 YYNGEE. This chain's CDR3 is CASSANFYEQYF. The CDR3 DNA reads as TGTGCCAGCAGCGCAAACTTCTACGAGCAGTACTTC.

The V and J genes are TRBV2 and TRBJ1-5, with a weak D call TRBD1 (5 bases). The CDR3 contains 15 residues. V shed 3 bases and J shed 1 base, with 10 bases lying between them. Per germline, CDR1 SNHLY and CDR2 FYNNEI. The DNA of the CDR3 is TGTGCCAGCAGTGATCAGGGTGGAAGCAATCAGCCCCAGCATTTT. It codes for CASSDQGGSNQPQHF.

This clonotype has a count of ten or more. The chain carries TRBV7-2 and TRBJ2-5; 7 nucleotides align to TRBD1. This CDR3 is built from 13 residues. Germline V lookup: CDR1 SGHTA, CDR2 FQGNSA. Germline trimming cut 6 bases from V and 5 bases from J; bases unmatched to any gene: 6. The CDR3 DNA reads as TGTGCCAGCAGAGACAGGGTGAGGGAGACCCAGTACTTC. Protein product: CASRDRVRETQYF.

The chain has TRBV7-2 and TRBJ2-1; 8 bases line up with TRBD2. CDR3 length equals 17 residues. V shed 1 base and J 3 bases; nucleotides not matched to a gene: 8. In germline, CDR1 is SGHTA, CDR2 FQGNSA. CDR3: CASSLDVGTRDYNEQFF. CDR3 DNA sequence: TGTGCCAGCAGCTTAGATGTTGGGACTAGAGACTACAATGAGCAGTTCTTC.

This clonotype was counted only a few times. J is TRBJ2-7 and V is TRBV5-1, with 7 bases lining up with TRBD1. This CDR3 has 14 residues. V was clipped by 6 bases and J by 6 bases; unmatched bases: 12. From germline, CDR1 is SGHRS and CDR2 YFSETQ. The CDR3 region is CASTGTLTGFEQYF. As DNA, the CDR3 is TGCGCCAGCACCGGAACATTGACAGGGTTCGAGCAGTACTTC.

In its sample, this clonotype was seen a few times. A junction boundary mismatches the germline segment, possibly from a read error. The chain uses TRBV15 and TRBJ2-2; D possibly uses TRBD1 or TRBD2 (6 bases each). This CDR3 region has 14 residues. Germline CDR1 and CDR2: LNHNV and YYDKDF (reference sequence). The CDR3 spells CATKGGRGSGELFF. The CDR3 coding sequence is TGTGCTACCAAGGGAGGTAGGGGGTCCGGGGAGCTGTTTTTT.

This clonotype has ten or more counts. V is TRBV7-2 and J is TRBJ1-2; 7 bases match TRBD1. The CDR3 totals 16 residues. V dropped 4 bases and J dropped 2; count of bases not matched to a gene: 10. Germline V CDR1 and CDR2: SGHTA, FQGNSA. The CDR3 spells CASSSRGLGQNYGYTF. DNA of the CDR3: TGTGCCAGCAGCTCCAGGGGGTTGGGTCAAAACTATGGCTACACCTTC.